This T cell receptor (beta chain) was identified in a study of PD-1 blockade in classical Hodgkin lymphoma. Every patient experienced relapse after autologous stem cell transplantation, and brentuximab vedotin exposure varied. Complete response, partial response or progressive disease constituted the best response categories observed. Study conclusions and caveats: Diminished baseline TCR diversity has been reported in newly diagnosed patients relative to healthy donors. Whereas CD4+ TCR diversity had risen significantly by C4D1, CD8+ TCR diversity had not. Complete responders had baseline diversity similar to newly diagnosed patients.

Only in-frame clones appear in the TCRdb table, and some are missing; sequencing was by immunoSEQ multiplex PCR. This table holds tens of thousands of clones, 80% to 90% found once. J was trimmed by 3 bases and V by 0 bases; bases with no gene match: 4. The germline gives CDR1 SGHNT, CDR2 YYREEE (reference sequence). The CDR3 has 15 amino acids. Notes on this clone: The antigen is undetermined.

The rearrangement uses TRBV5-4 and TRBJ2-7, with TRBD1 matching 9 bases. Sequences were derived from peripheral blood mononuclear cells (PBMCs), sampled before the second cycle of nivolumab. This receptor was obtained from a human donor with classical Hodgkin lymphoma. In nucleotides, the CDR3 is TGTGCCAGCAGCTTGGGACAGGGGGTTCTCTACGAGCAGTACTTC. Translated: CASSLGQGVLYEQYF.